This T cell receptor (beta chain) was identified during a study of cytomegalovirus exposure and HLA in healthy donors. For the study at large: In an earlier analysis, 90 million to 130 million unique TCR beta sequences were found from some 200 million T cells. Study-wide points: When analyzed later, the rates of TCR association showed variation by HLA locus, with DRB1 the most and HLA-C the fewest. Beyond CMV serostatus, there was no information to go on about immune exposure. The listing of roughly 160 TCR beta chains classed them as cytomegalovirus-associated.

As concerns this clone: Its antigen is unknown.

PCR amplification relied on 60 Vbeta primers (plus 13 Jbeta primers). TCRdb's table, derived via immunoSEQ multiplex PCR, lists solely in-frame clones and lacks some. The sample carries about 160,000 clones, roughly 80% recorded once. Germline CDR1 and CDR2: SGHDN and FVKESK. With V trimmed by 4 bases and J by 9 bases, 13 bases remained unmatched. This CDR3 has 15 amino acids. Source material: PBMCs. J is TRBJ2-7 and V is TRBV14; 9 bases line up with TRBD2. The source is a woman younger than 35 in good health and CMV-seronegative. The CDR3: CASSLRGLAGSVQYF. The CDR3 region has the DNA TGTGCCAGCAGCCTGCGGGGGCTAGCGGGATCGGTGCAGTACTTC.